Following are 19 T cell receptor beta chains from one sample sequenced in a study of blood T cell repertoires in COVID-19. Profiling relied on immunoSEQ multiplex PCR, and the TCRdb table lists in-frame clones only, not all of them. The sample holds 180,000 or so clones, 80% to 90% seen once. The sample taken for sequencing was peripheral blood. All receptors come from a man aged 55 to 70 with acute or convalescent COVID-19.

This chain connects TRBV5-6 to TRBJ1-5; D is uncertain. The CDR3 extends over 12 amino acids. Germline values: CDR1 SGHDT, CDR2 YYEEEE. V was cut by 1 base and J by 6 bases, with 5 bases left in between. The CDR3 is CASSLSGQPQHF. CDR3 sequence (DNA): TGTGCCAGCAGCTTGTCAGGTCAGCCCCAGCATTTT.

The rearrangement links TRBV19 to TRBJ1-5, with D unresolved. Trimming removed 5 bases at V and 4 bases at J, with 9 bases between. CDR1 and CDR2 (germline): LNHDA, SQIVND (reference sequence). The CDR3 runs to 13 residues. CDR3 sequence: CASSPGINQPQHF. CDR3 sequence (DNA): TGTGCCAGTAGTCCGGGGATAAATCAGCCCCAGCATTTT.

V gene TRBV5-1 combines with J gene TRBJ2-5; D is perhaps TRBD2 (6 bases). Germline V gives CDR1 SGHRS, CDR2 YFSETQ. This CDR3 region has 14 residues. Trimming removed 4 bases at V and 4 bases at J, with 14 bases between. In DNA, the CDR3 is TGCGCCAGCAGCCCATTCGGGGGACCAGAGACCCAGTACTTC. The encoded protein is CASSPFGGPETQYF. The full variable domain, its missing parts supplied by reference TRBV5-1 and TRBJ2-5, is KAGVTQTPRYLIKTRGQQVTLSCSPISGHRSVSWYQQTPGQGLQFLFEYFSETQRNKGNFPGRFSGRQFSNSRSEMNVSTLELGDSALYLCASSPFGGPETQYFGPGTRLLVL.

This rearrangement joins TRBV7-9 to TRBJ2-1, with 8 bases lining up with TRBD2. The V and J ends lost 4 bases and 4 bases, in that order; junction bases with no gene match: 3. The CDR3 covers 14 residues. Germline CDR1 and CDR2: SEHNR and FQNEAQ (reference sequence). The CDR3 sequence: CASSSGTRYNEQFF. The DNA for the CDR3 is TGTGCCAGCAGCTCGGGGACTAGATACAATGAGCAGTTCTTC.

V usage is TRBV5-1 and J usage is TRBJ2-3, with 8 positions matching TRBD1. Germline V gene lookup returns CDR1 SGHRS and CDR2 YFSETQ. V was clipped by 4 bases and J by 7 bases; unmatched bases: 8. CDR3 length equals 14 residues. This CDR3 is CASSPGTGGYTQYF. CDR3 nucleotide sequence: TGCGCCAGCAGCCCCGGGACAGGCGGATATACGCAGTATTTT.

The chain combines TRBV2 with TRBJ2-2, with 7 nucleotides matching TRBD2. The CDR3 contains 15 residues. In germline, CDR1 is SNHLY, CDR2 FYNNEI. J gave up 4 bases and V 5 bases, and 7 bases lay outside the gene matches. The CDR3 DNA is TGTGCCAGCAGTTCTACTCTAGCGGTCACCGGGGAGCTGTTTTTT. Encoded protein: CASSSTLAVTGELFF.

In this sample, this clone turned up a few times. The chain links TRBV4-2 to TRBJ2-1, with 11 bases lining up with TRBD2. CDR1 LGHNA and CDR2 YNFKEQ come from the germline V gene. The V segment lost 0 bases and the J segment 4 bases; nucleotides outside the gene matches: 2. This CDR3 contains 16 residues. The DNA of the CDR3 is TGTGCCAGCAGCCAAGAGGCTAGCGGGGGGTACAATGAGCAGTTCTTC. Protein sequence: CASSQEASGGYNEQFF.

The gene calls are TRBV11-1 and TRBJ2-7; 11 positions match TRBD2. The J segment lost 4 bases and the V segment lost 4 bases, leaving 3 bases of the junction unmatched. In germline, CDR1 is SGHAT, CDR2 FQDESV (reference sequence). The CDR3 consists of 14 residues. The CDR3, as DNA: TGTGCCAGCAGCTGGACTAGCGGGCCTTACGAGCAGTACTTC. Protein sequence: CASSWTSGPYEQYF. Based on the CDR3 plus reference TRBV11-1 and TRBJ2-7, the full variable domain is EAEVAQSPRYKITEKSQAVAFWCDPISGHATLYWYRQILGQGPELLVQFQDESVVDDSQLPKDRFSAERLKGVDSTLKIQPAELGDSAMYLCASSWTSGPYEQYFGPGTRLTVT.

The rearrangement joins TRBV4-2 to TRBJ2-5, with 12 bases fitting TRBD1. CDR3 length: 17 residues. Trimming at V came to 0 bases and at J to 4 bases, leaving 6 bases not matched to a gene. In germline, CDR1 is LGHNA, CDR2 YNFKEQ. The CDR3 reads CASSQEGQGARGETQYF. The CDR3 DNA follows: TGTGCCAGCAGCCAAGAGGGACAGGGGGCGCGGGGAGAGACCCAGTACTTC.

This chain uses TRBV6-2 or TRBV6-3 with TRBJ2-7; 10 bases are shared with TRBD1. The CDR3 has 13 residues. The V gene's germline CDR1 is MNHEY and CDR2 SVGEGT. Trimming cost V 5 bases and J 6 bases; bases outside gene matches: 4. As DNA, the CDR3 is TGTGCCAGCAGTCCCCGGACAGGGGGCGAGCAGTACTTC. Its protein is CASSPRTGGEQYF.

The chain combines TRBV4-1 with TRBJ2-2, with D possibly being TRBD2 (5 bases). The CDR3 runs to 18 residues. V gave up 3 bases and J gave up 2 bases, with 19 bases separating them. Germline values: CDR1 MGHRA, CDR2 YSYEKL. The CDR3 bases are TGCGCCAGCAGCCACTCTCCCCTGCGGGCGAAAAACACCGGGGAGCTGTTTTTT. Protein: CASSHSPLRAKNTGELFF.

This clone is a singleton in its sample. V and J are TRBV3-1 (or the pseudogene TRBV3-2) and TRBJ2-7, with D perhaps TRBD2 (5 bases). The V end lost 6 bases, the J end lost 3 bases, and 12 bases lay between the germline ends. This CDR3 is 13 amino acids long. CDR1 and CDR2 from the germline V gene are LGHDT and YNNKEL (reference sequence). This chain's CDR3 is CASSPPSGYEQYF. CDR3 DNA sequence: TGTGCCAGCAGTCCCCCAAGCGGCTACGAGCAGTACTTC.

The rearrangement uses TRBV27 and TRBJ2-1, with D possibly matching TRBD2 (6 bases). The V end lost 5 bases, the J end lost 6 bases, and 17 bases lay between the germline ends. Germline V gene sequence: CDR1 MNHEY, CDR2 SMNVEV (reference sequence). CDR3 size: 15 residues. The CDR3 DNA follows: TGTGCCAGCAGTAACTATGCCGGGAGTCCCAATGAGCAGTTCTTC. Translation gives CASSNYAGSPNEQFF.

This chain joins TRBV6-5 and TRBJ2-3; 8 bases line up with TRBD1. CDR3 length equals 16 residues. The V and J ends lost 4 bases and 2 bases, in that order; junction bases with no gene match: 8. Per germline, CDR1 MNHEY and CDR2 SVGAGI. Here the CDR3 reads CASSSRDRQYTDTQYF. The CDR3 region has the DNA TGTGCCAGCAGTTCCCGGGACAGGCAATACACAGATACGCAGTATTTT.

The rearrangement joins TRBV28 to TRBJ1-2; 10 bases match TRBD1. The CDR3 runs 15 residues. Losses at the gene ends were 1 base for V and 7 bases for J; bases not matched to a gene: 6. The germline CDR1 and CDR2 sequences are MDHEN and SYDVKM. CDR3 coding DNA: TGTGCCAGCAGTTTATTCGGACAGGGGGTCGGTGGCTACACCTTC. This gives the protein CASSLFGQGVGGYTF.

The chain uses TRBV4-1 and TRBJ2-5; 10 nucleotides align to TRBD2. CDR3 length equals 16 residues. Trimming removed 4 bases from V and 5 bases from J; junction bases left unmatched: 10. Germline V CDR1 and CDR2: MGHRA, YSYEKL. The CDR3 sequence: CASSPGVAGGTETQYF. CDR3 DNA sequence: TGCGCCAGCAGCCCCGGGGTAGCGGGAGGCACGGAGACCCAGTACTTC.

This rearrangement joins TRBV2 to TRBJ1-1; 8 bases line up with TRBD1. V gave up 7 bases and J gave up 0 bases; unmatched junction bases: 7. The CDR3 has 15 amino acids. The germline V gene has CDR1 SNHLY and CDR2 FYNNEI. CDR3 DNA sequence: TGTGCCAGCACTGTAGGACAGGGAATGAACACTGAAGCTTTCTTT. Its protein product is CASTVGQGMNTEAFF. The full variable domain, its missing parts supplied by reference TRBV2 and TRBJ1-1, is EPEVTQTPSHQVTQMGQEVILRCVPISNHLYFYWYRQILGQKVEFLVSFYNNEISEKSEIFDDQFSVERPDGSNFTLKIRSTKLEDSAMYFCASTVGQGMNTEAFFGQGTRLTVV.

This chain joins TRBV7-2 and TRBJ1-5; D perhaps matches TRBD1 (6 bases). This CDR3 spans 16 amino acids. Germline-derived CDR1 and CDR2 are SGHTA and FQGNSA. The V end lost 0 bases, the J end lost 3 bases, and 12 bases lay between the germline ends. The CDR3 region has the DNA TGTGCCAGCAGCTTAGCTGGCAGGGGCAACAATCAGCCCCAGCATTTT. Amino acids: CASSLAGRGNNQPQHF.

The chain uses TRBV5-1 and TRBJ2-2; tentatively, D is TRBD1 (6 bases). V was clipped by 4 bases and J by 6 bases, with 13 bases between them. CDR1 SGHRS and CDR2 YFSETQ come from the germline V gene. The CDR3 extends over 14 amino acids. Here the CDR3 DNA reads TGCGCCAGCAGCCCACAGGGCGGAGCCGGGGAGCTGTTTTTT. It encodes CASSPQGGAGELFF.